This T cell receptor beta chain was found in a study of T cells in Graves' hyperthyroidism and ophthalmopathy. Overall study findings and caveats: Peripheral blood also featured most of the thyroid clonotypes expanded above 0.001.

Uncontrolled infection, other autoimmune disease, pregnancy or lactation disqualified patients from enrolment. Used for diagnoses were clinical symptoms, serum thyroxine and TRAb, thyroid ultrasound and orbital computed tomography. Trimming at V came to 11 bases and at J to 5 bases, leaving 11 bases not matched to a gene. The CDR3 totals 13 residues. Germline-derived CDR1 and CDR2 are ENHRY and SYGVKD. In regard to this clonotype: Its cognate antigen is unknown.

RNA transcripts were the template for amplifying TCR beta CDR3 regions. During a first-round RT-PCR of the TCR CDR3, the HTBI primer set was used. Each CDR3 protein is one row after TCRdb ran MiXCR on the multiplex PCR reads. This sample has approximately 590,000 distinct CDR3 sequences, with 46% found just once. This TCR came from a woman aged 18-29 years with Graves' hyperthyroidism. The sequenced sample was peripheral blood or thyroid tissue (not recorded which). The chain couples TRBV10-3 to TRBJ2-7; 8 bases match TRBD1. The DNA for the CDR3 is TGTGCCGCCACCCGGGACAGGAGGGACGAGCAGTACTTC. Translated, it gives CAATRDRRDEQYF.